This T cell receptor beta chain stems from a study of blood T cell repertoires in COVID-19. Across the whole study: The United States, Italy and Spain supplied acute and convalescent COVID-19 samples.

The authors' processing: It was from reference gene primer amplification that nucleated cell counts were estimated. The table came from immunoSEQ multiplex PCR; TCRdb's copy has only in-frame clones and leaves some out. V and J calls and clone size are as listed in that table; D and trimming were resolved from the DNA. The repertoire holds some 70,000 clones, with roughly four fifths as singletons. The CDR3 spans 13 residues. Trimming removed 4 bases at V and 1 base at J, with 7 bases between. Germline assignment: CDR1 SGHTA and CDR2 FQGTGA. The chain combines TRBV7-3 with TRBJ1-2; possible D gene TRBD1, 6 bases. Sequencing input: peripheral blood. The receptor comes from a woman aged 60 to 75 with acute or convalescent COVID-19. The CDR3 sequence is CASSWTVNYGYTF. The CDR3 DNA sequence: TGTGCCAGCAGCTGGACAGTTAACTATGGCTACACCTTC.